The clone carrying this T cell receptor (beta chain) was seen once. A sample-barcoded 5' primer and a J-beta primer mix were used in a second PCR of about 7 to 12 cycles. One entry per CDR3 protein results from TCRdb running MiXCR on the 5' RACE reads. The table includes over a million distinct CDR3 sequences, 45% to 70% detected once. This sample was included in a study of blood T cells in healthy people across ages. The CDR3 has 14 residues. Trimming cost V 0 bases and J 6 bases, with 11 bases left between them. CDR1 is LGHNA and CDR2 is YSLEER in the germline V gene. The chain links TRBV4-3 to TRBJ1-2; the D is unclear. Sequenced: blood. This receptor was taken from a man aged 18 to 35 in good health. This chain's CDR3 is CASSQDSRDDGYTF. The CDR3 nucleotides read TGCGCCAGCAGCCAAGATTCGCGAGATGATGGCTACACCTTC.